This TCR beta chain was captured by sequencing in a study of shared clonotypes between healthy human individuals. With respect to this clone: The same CDR3 is also encoded by other DNA sequences in this sample.

TCRdb's copy holds only in-frame clones and misses some; the assay was immunoSEQ multiplex PCR. The sample includes about 2.4 million clones, 93% of them seen just once. CDR1 is MDHEN, CDR2 SYDVKM, per germline. Trimming took 8 bases from V and 0 from J, leaving 10 bases between them. This CDR3 has 13 residues. This sequence originates from a man between 18 and 35 years old in good health. Some clones in this sample may be carry-over from other donors' samples. The rearrangement links TRBV28 to TRBJ1-2; the D gene is possibly TRBD1 (5 bases). Material for sequencing was naive CD4+ T cells from PBMCs. The subset denotes: CD45RA+ positively selected. The DNA of the CDR3 is TGTGCCAGCTCGGGACCCCCTAACTATGGCTACACCTTC. Protein product: CASSGPPNYGYTF.